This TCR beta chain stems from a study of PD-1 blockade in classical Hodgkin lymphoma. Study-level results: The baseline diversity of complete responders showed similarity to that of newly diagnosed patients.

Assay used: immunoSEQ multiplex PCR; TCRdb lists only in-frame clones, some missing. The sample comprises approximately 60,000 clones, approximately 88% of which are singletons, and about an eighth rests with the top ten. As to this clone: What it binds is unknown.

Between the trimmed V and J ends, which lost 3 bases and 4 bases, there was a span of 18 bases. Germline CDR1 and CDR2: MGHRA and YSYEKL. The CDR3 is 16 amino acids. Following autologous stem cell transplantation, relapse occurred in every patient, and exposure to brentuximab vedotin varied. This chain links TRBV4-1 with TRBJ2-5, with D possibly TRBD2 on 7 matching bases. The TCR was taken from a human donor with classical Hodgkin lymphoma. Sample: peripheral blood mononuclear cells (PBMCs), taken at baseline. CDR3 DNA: TGCGCCAGCAGCCATGACCCGGGGGCGGGGGTAGAGACCCAGTACTTC. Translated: CASSHDPGAGVETQYF.